The 30 T cell receptor beta chains below were found in one sample sequenced in a study of cytomegalovirus exposure and HLA in healthy donors (TCRdb year 2017). The method was the immunoSEQ multiplex PCR assay. For the multiplex PCR, a mixture combining 60 forward primers for TCR Vbeta segments and 13 reverse primers for TCR Jbeta segments was used. Not all clones reach the TCRdb copy of this immuneACCESS table, which keeps in-frame sequences only. Checked studies attribute under half of the gap to unresolved V genes and leave the rest unexplained. The sample table contains 90,000 or so clones; only one count was recorded for 65% to 80% of them. Of the sample, roughly 4.2% falls within the top ten clones. Sequencing used PBMCs. Receptors originate from a man in his 60s in good health and CMV-seronegative.

The genes are TRBV18 and TRBJ2-3, with TRBD1 matching 8 bases. In germline, CDR1 is KGHSH, CDR2 LQKENI. The CDR3 is 17 amino acids. With 6 bases clipped from V and 4 bases from J, the junction kept 15 bases outside the gene matches. The CDR3 DNA sequence: TGTGCCAGCTCGCGGACGACAGGGGCTGATCTCCCAGATACGCAGTATTTT. Protein sequence: CASSRTTGADLPDTQYF.

The chain links TRBV2 to TRBJ2-5; 10 bases match TRBD2. Germline V lookup: CDR1 SNHLY, CDR2 FYNNEI. Trimming at V came to 5 bases and at J to 5 bases, leaving 5 bases not matched to a gene. The CDR3 covers 14 residues. CDR3 region: CASSSGGAGETQYF. CDR3 coding DNA: TGTGCCAGCAGTAGCGGGGGGGCCGGGGAGACCCAGTACTTC.

This rearrangement joins TRBV30 to TRBJ1-5, with D perhaps TRBD1 (5 bases). The germline V gene encodes CDR1 GTSNPN and CDR2 SVGIG (reference sequence). The CDR3 runs to 13 residues. V lost 1 base to trimming and J lost 6 bases, with 10 bases between them. The CDR3 loop is CAWSAAGPQPQHF. The CDR3 nucleotides read TGTGCCTGGAGTGCGGCAGGGCCTCAGCCCCAGCATTTT.

Here the CDR3 DNA reads TGTGCCAGCAGCTTAACGGCGGGGGGCTTGAATGAGCAGTTCTTC. Its protein product is CASSLTAGGLNEQFF. The V gene is TRBV7-9, the J gene TRBJ2-1, with 8 nucleotides matching TRBD2. CDR1 SEHNR and CDR2 FQNEAQ come from the germline V gene (reference sequence). The CDR3 runs 15 residues. J was trimmed by 7 bases and V by 2 bases; bases with no gene match: 7.

The CDR3 DNA reads as TGTGCCAGCAGCAGAGACAGGGGATCATACCAGAACACCGGGGAGCTGTTTTTT. Translation: CASSRDRGSYQNTGELFF. The rearrangement joins TRBV7-9 to TRBJ2-2; the match to TRBD1 covers 8 bases. The ends lost 5 bases at V and 1 base at J; junction bases unmatched: 12. The CDR3 length is 18 residues. Germline CDR1 is SEHNR and CDR2 is FQNEAQ (reference sequence).

The CDR3 region has the DNA TGCGCCAGCAGCAGCTCGGGACTCCCTGTGGGAACCGGGGAGCTGTTTTTT. Its translation: CASSSSGLPVGTGELFF. The V gene is TRBV5-1, the J gene TRBJ2-2; D perhaps matches TRBD2 (6 bases). CDR1 is SGHRS and CDR2 is YFSETQ in the germline V gene. The CDR3 consists of 17 residues. V was cut by 4 bases and J by 5 bases, with 21 bases left in between. The full variable domain, with the rest looked up from reference TRBV5-1 and TRBJ2-2, is KAGVTQTPRYLIKTRGQQVTLSCSPISGHRSVSWYQQTPGQGLQFLFEYFSETQRNKGNFPGRFSGRQFSNSRSEMNVSTLELGDSALYLCASSSSGLPVGTGELFFGEGSRLTVL.

The J gene is TRBJ1-1, the V gene TRBV27; 7 nucleotides line up with TRBD1. The CDR3 has 14 amino acids. After removal of 3 bases from V and 2 bases from J, the junction contained 3 bases not matched to a gene. Germline CDR1 reads MNHEY; CDR2 reads SMNVEV (reference sequence). Here the CDR3 DNA reads TGTGCCAGCAGTTTCTACAGGGGAAACACTGAAGCTTTCTTT. As protein: CASSFYRGNTEAFF.

The CDR3, as DNA: TGTGCCAGCAGCGTAGGATGGCAGGGGCATGGCACTGAAGCTTTCTTT. It yields the protein CASSVGWQGHGTEAFF. V is TRBV9 and J is TRBJ1-1, with D possibly TRBD1 on 6 matching bases. This CDR3 contains 16 residues. V gave up 0 bases and J gave up 4 bases, with 16 bases separating them. Germline CDR1 SGDLS, CDR2 YYNGEE.

In this sample, this clone turned up once. J is TRBJ2-7 and V is TRBV4-1; D may be TRBD2 (5 bases). The CDR3 contains 15 residues. From germline, CDR1 is MGHRA and CDR2 YSYEKL. V was shortened by 3 bases and J by 2 bases, with 14 bases between the two germline ends. In DNA, the CDR3 is TGCGCCAGCAGCCAGGGAGCTTCTGTTACCTACGAGCAGTACTTC. This sequence encodes CASSQGASVTYEQYF.

V usage is TRBV10-3 and J usage is TRBJ2-1; D perhaps matches TRBD1 (6 bases). The V gene's germline CDR1 is ENHRY and CDR2 SYGVKD. The CDR3 length is 15 residues. V was shortened by 6 bases and J by 5 bases, with 17 bases between the two germline ends. Here the CDR3 DNA reads TGTGCCATCAGGACACAGGGCCCTAGGAACAATGAGCAGTTCTTC. It translates to CAIRTQGPRNNEQFF.

The chain is built from TRBV14 and TRBJ1-2; TRBD1 might be the D (6 bases). The V end lost 1 base, the J end lost 8 bases, and 20 bases lay between the germline ends. Germline lookup yields CDR1 SGHDN and CDR2 FVKESK. The CDR3 is 16 residues long. CDR3 nucleotide sequence: TGTGCCAGCAGCCAAGGCAGGGGCGACCTCTGGAGAGGCTACACCTTC. Translation: CASSQGRGDLWRGYTF. The variable domain in full, with the rest retrieved from reference TRBV14 and TRBJ1-2, is EAGVTQFPSHSVIEKGQTVTLRCDPISGHDNLYWYRRVMGKEIKFLLHFVKESKQDESGMPNNRFLAERTGGTYSTLKVQPAELEDSGVYFCASSQGRGDLWRGYTFGSGTRLTVV.

This clone was picked up a small number of times. The chain joins TRBV30 to TRBJ1-1; D gene unclear. Germline V gene sequence: CDR1 GTSNPN, CDR2 SVGIG (reference sequence). This CDR3 is 14 amino acids long. V was pared by 5 bases and J by 4 bases, with 17 bases between. Written as DNA, the CDR3 is TGTGCCTGGGCGACGTGGGGAGTAGGCACTGAAGCTTTCTTT. The encoded protein is CAWATWGVGTEAFF.

J is TRBJ1-4 and V is TRBV20-1, with no clear D. This CDR3 has 11 amino acids. The germline V gene encodes CDR1 DFQATT and CDR2 SNEGSKA (reference sequence). CDR3 DNA: TGCTCCATCCGAGGGCGTGAAAAACTGTTTTTT. Translated, it gives CSIRGREKLFF.

The V call is TRBV5-1, the J call TRBJ2-2, with 8 bases aligning to TRBD2. The germline V gene encodes CDR1 SGHRS and CDR2 YFSETQ. This CDR3 is built from 16 residues. V was pared by 3 bases and J by 3 bases, with 7 bases of the junction left unmatched. The CDR3 reads CASSSSSGGHTGELFF. For the CDR3, the DNA is TGCGCCAGCAGCTCCTCCAGCGGGGGCCACACCGGGGAGCTGTTTTTT.

The CDR3 DNA sequence: TGTGCCAGCAGCGTGCAGGGGGCCTACACCTTC. Its translation: CASSVQGAYTF. The chain has TRBV9 and TRBJ1-2, with 8 bases that match TRBD1. J lost 10 bases, V lost 2 bases, and 1 base had no gene match. CDR1 is SGDLS, CDR2 YYNGEE, per germline. The CDR3 has 11 residues.

The CDR3, as DNA: TGCGCCAGCAGCCTTGAGGGGGCCCTATCCCTTAATGAGCAGTTCTTC. Its translation is CASSLEGALSLNEQFF. The chain uses TRBV5-1 and TRBJ2-1, with 7 positions matching TRBD1. The CDR3 consists of 16 residues. Germline values: CDR1 SGHRS, CDR2 YFSETQ. V lost 4 bases to trimming and J lost 7 bases; unmatched junction nucleotides: 14. Full variable domain (outside the CDR3, taken from reference TRBV5-1 and TRBJ2-1): KAGVTQTPRYLIKTRGQQVTLSCSPISGHRSVSWYQQTPGQGLQFLFEYFSETQRNKGNFPGRFSGRQFSNSRSEMNVSTLELGDSALYLCASSLEGALSLNEQFFGPGTRLTVL.

The V call is TRBV11-3, the J call TRBJ2-7; D perhaps matches TRBD1 (6 bases). Germline CDR1 SGHNT, CDR2 YENEEA. CDR3 length: 16 amino acids. The ends were cut back, 1 base at V and 6 bases at J, with 19 bases in the middle. CDR3 bases: TGTGCCAGCAGCTTAGGGGCGGCAGGGGCCTTTGGCGAGCAGTACTTC. It encodes CASSLGAAGAFGEQYF.

This clone has a handful of counts. This chain links TRBV4-1 with TRBJ1-5, with D unclear. Germline CDR1 MGHRA, CDR2 YSYEKL. The V end lost 4 bases, the J end lost 1 base, and 8 bases lay between the germline ends. The CDR3 is 14 amino acids. CDR3 in DNA: TGCGCCAGCAGCCTGGGGAGGAGCAATCAGCCCCAGCATTTT. Amino acid sequence: CASSLGRSNQPQHF.

This CDR3 reads CASSPRTSSEEQYF. DNA of the CDR3: TGTGCCAGCAGCCCTCGGACTAGTTCTGAAGAGCAGTACTTC. The genes are TRBV7-6 and TRBJ2-7, with 7 bases fitting TRBD2. The CDR3 runs to 14 residues. The V segment lost 5 bases and the J segment 7 bases; nucleotides outside the gene matches: 11. Germline values: CDR1 SGHVS, CDR2 FNYEAQ.

V gene TRBV7-2 combines with J gene TRBJ1-2; 9 bases map to TRBD1. Germline V gives CDR1 SGHTA, CDR2 FQGNSA. The CDR3 runs 17 residues. Trimming took 9 bases from V and 1 from J; bases not matched to a gene: 15. In DNA form, the CDR3 reads TGTGCCAGTAGTTCCACCGGGACAGGGTATTATAACTATGGCTACACCTTC. As protein: CASSSTGTGYYNYGYTF.

The V gene is TRBV21-1, the J gene TRBJ2-7; the table names TRBD1, a call not compared with the DNA. TRBV21-1 is shown as a pseudogene. The CDR3 is 17 residues long. The CDR3 nucleotides are TGTGCCAGCAGCAAAAAAGGGGGTCGGCAGGGTTCCCTCGAGCAGTACTTC. Amino acid sequence: CASSKKGGRQGSLEQYF.

To note about this clone: At one end the junction does not follow the germline gene, possibly because of a read error. The chain joins TRBV6-6 to TRBJ2-3, with TRBD1 matching 10 bases. Germline CDR1 reads MNHNY; CDR2 reads SVGAGI (reference sequence). This CDR3 is 15 amino acids long. CDR3 nucleotides: TGTGCCAGCAGTGACTCGGGACAGGGGACAGATACGCAGTATTTT. Translating gives CASSDSGQGTDTQYF.

The chain links TRBV21-1 to TRBJ2-2; the table names TRBD2, a call not compared with the DNA. TRBV21-1 is listed as a pseudogene. There are 15 residues in the CDR3. The CDR3 is CASSPLQRATGELFF. The DNA of the CDR3 is TGTGCCAGCAGCCCGCTACAGAGGGCCACCGGGGAGCTGTTTTTT.

The chain couples TRBV9 to TRBJ2-7; 7 bases map to TRBD2. The CDR3 is 14 amino acids. J was trimmed by 3 bases and V by 0 bases; bases with no gene match: 3. Germline values: CDR1 SGDLS, CDR2 YYNGEE. The CDR3: CASSVDGGYYEQYF. CDR3 sequence (DNA): TGTGCCAGCAGCGTAGACGGGGGGTACTACGAGCAGTACTTC.

The rearrangement uses TRBV27 and TRBJ2-3; D is possibly TRBD2 (5 bases). The germline V and J ends were trimmed by 6 bases and 3 bases, with 16 bases remaining between them. Germline V gene sequence: CDR1 MNHEY, CDR2 SMNVEV (reference sequence). CDR3 size: 15 residues. The CDR3 DNA follows: TGTGCCAGCAGACCACCCAGTAGCGCTACAGATACGCAGTATTTT. It codes for CASRPPSSATDTQYF.

The chain joins TRBV4-2 to TRBJ1-3; D perhaps matches TRBD1 (6 bases). This CDR3 comprises 18 residues. V gave up 1 base and J gave up 0 bases, with 16 bases separating them. CDR1 is LGHNA, CDR2 YNFKEQ, per germline. The CDR3 loop reads CASSQGPETGISGNTIYF. In DNA, the CDR3 is TGTGCCAGCAGCCAAGGTCCTGAGACAGGCATCTCTGGAAACACCATATATTTT.

This clone was observed a few times. This chain links TRBV6-6 with TRBJ1-5; maybe TRBD1 (5 bases). The CDR3 loop spans 16 amino acids. V was clipped by 2 bases and J by 3 bases, with 14 bases between them. Germline V gene lookup returns CDR1 MNHNY and CDR2 SVGAGI (reference sequence). CDR3 sequence (DNA): TGTGCCAGCAGTTACGCAGGGTCTGTGGCCAATCAGCCCCAGCATTTT. It yields the protein CASSYAGSVANQPQHF.

The chain couples TRBV9 to TRBJ1-3; TRBD1 matches at 7 bases. CDR3 length equals 15 residues. With 0 bases clipped from V and 4 bases from J, the junction kept 4 bases outside the gene matches. Germline V gives CDR1 SGDLS, CDR2 YYNGEE. The CDR3 spells CASSVVGTAGNTIYF. The CDR3 DNA follows: TGTGCCAGCAGCGTAGTAGGGACAGCAGGAAACACCATATATTTT.

The chain combines TRBV2 with TRBJ2-7, with D possibly being TRBD1 (5 bases). Germline V gene sequence: CDR1 SNHLY, CDR2 FYNNEI. V dropped 4 bases and J dropped 6 bases, with 13 bases sitting between them. The CDR3 consists of 13 residues. In DNA, the CDR3 is TGTGCCAGCAGTGGACCTCAGGGTTTCGAGCAGTACTTC. As protein: CASSGPQGFEQYF. Variable domain in full (rest from reference TRBV2 and TRBJ2-7): EPEVTQTPSHQVTQMGQEVILRCVPISNHLYFYWYRQILGQKVEFLVSFYNNEISEKSEIFDDQFSVERPDGSNFTLKIRSTKLEDSAMYFCASSGPQGFEQYFGPGTRLTVT.

The J gene is TRBJ1-3, the V gene TRBV19; D is possibly TRBD1 (5 bases). The CDR3 spans 18 residues. V lost 3 bases to trimming and J lost 0 bases, with 18 bases between them. The germline V gene has CDR1 LNHDA and CDR2 SQIVND (reference sequence). CDR3 protein: CASSIQVGQGISGNTIYF. CDR3 DNA: TGTGCCAGTAGTATTCAAGTCGGGCAGGGAATCTCTGGAAACACCATATATTTT.